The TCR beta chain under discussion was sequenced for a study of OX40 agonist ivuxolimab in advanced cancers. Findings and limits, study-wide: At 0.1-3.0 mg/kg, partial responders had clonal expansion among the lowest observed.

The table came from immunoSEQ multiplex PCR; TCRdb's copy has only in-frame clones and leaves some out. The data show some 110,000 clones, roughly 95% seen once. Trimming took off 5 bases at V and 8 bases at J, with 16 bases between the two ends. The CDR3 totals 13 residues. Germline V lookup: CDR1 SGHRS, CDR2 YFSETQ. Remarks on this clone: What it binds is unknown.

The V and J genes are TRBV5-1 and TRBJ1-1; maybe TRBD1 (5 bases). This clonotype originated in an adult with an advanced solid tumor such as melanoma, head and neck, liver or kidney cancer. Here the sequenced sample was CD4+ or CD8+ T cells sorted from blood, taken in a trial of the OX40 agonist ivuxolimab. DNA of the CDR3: TGCGCCAGCAGGGTGAGGGACCGGGACGAAGCTTTCTTT. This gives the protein CASRVRDRDEAFF.